Presented here are 25 T cell receptor beta chains from one specimen sequenced in a study of T cell changes during pregnancy in multiple sclerosis (dated by TCRdb to about 2019). Library preparation employed the immunoSEQ multiplex PCR assay. TCRdb took over this immuneACCESS table, retaining in-frame rearrangements with V and J assigned. Such tables are incomplete; in checked studies, under half of the missing clones stem from an unresolved V gene, and the remainder is unexplained. The sample profile shows tens of thousands of clones; around nine tenths of them were found once. More than 0.3% of the sample lies in the top ten. This specimen consisted of CD4+ T cells from peripheral blood mononuclear cells, obtained before pregnancy. These receptors all come from a female donor with multiple sclerosis, enrolled in a pregnancy study.

V is TRBV6-5 and J is TRBJ2-7; D perhaps matches TRBD2 (5 bases). The CDR3 sequence is 14 residues long. V was pared by 8 bases and J by 0 bases, with 14 bases between. Germline CDR1 reads MNHEY; CDR2 reads SVGAGI. The DNA of the CDR3 is TGTGCCAGCTCTCGCAGCGGTAGCTCCTACGAGCAGTACTTC. This translates into CASSRSGSSYEQYF.

On this clone itself: Germline and junction disagree at one end, which may indicate a read error. The V and J genes are TRBV6-5 and TRBJ2-7, with TRBD2 identical over 8 bases. This CDR3 is built from 14 residues. From germline, CDR1 is MNHEY and CDR2 SVGAGI. CDR3 sequence reads: CASSLRGASYGQYF. The CDR3 DNA sequence: TGTGCCAGCAGCCTGCGGGGGGCCTCCTACGGGCAGTACTTC.

This chain links TRBV6-1 with TRBJ2-5; 10 bases line up with TRBD1. Per the germline V gene, CDR1 is MNHNS and CDR2 is SASEGT. The CDR3 has 15 residues. V lost 5 bases to trimming and J lost 5 bases; unmatched junction nucleotides: 8. This CDR3 reads CASSLLDRGWETQYF. In DNA, the CDR3 is TGTGCCAGCAGTCTATTGGACAGGGGGTGGGAGACCCAGTACTTC.

J is TRBJ2-1 and V is TRBV4-2; TRBD2 agrees at 9 bases. Germline V CDR1 and CDR2: LGHNA, YNFKEQ. Trimming at V came to 0 bases and at J to 7 bases, leaving 7 bases not matched to a gene. The CDR3 runs to 16 residues. In nucleotides, the CDR3 is TGTGCCAGCAGCCAAGAAGGAGTAGCGGGAGTTAATGAGCAGTTCTTC. Translated, it gives CASSQEGVAGVNEQFF.

This rearrangement joins TRBV6-1 to TRBJ2-3, with unresolved D. The germline V gene encodes CDR1 MNHNS and CDR2 SASEGT. V was shortened by 3 bases and J by 0 bases, with 10 bases between the two germline ends. The CDR3 has 15 residues. The CDR3 sequence is CASSETPGSTDTQYF. Written as DNA, the CDR3 is TGTGCCAGCAGTGAGACTCCCGGTAGCACAGATACGCAGTATTTT.

This chain uses TRBV6-4 with TRBJ1-1, with D possibly being TRBD1 (5 bases). With 6 bases removed from V and 4 bases from J, the gap between germline ends came to 9 bases. CDR3 length equals 12 residues. Germline V CDR1 and CDR2: MRHNA, SNTAGT. CDR3: CASRGVRTEAFF. In DNA form, the CDR3 reads TGTGCCAGCAGAGGGGTTCGCACTGAAGCTTTCTTT.

This chain uses TRBV7-9 with TRBJ1-3; weak D call: TRBD1 (5 bases). V was trimmed by 3 bases and J by 1 base, leaving 10 bases between them. The length of the CDR3 is 15 residues. Germline assignment: CDR1 SEHNR and CDR2 FQNEAQ (reference sequence). CDR3: CASSLGDLSGNTIYF. Written as DNA, the CDR3 is TGTGCCAGCAGCTTGGGGGACTTGTCTGGAAACACCATATATTTT. Using reference TRBV7-9 and TRBJ1-3 for the parts outside the CDR3, the full variable domain is DTGVSQNPRHKITKRGQNVTFRCDPISEHNRLYWYRQTLGQGPEFLTYFQNEAQLEKSRLLSDRFSAERPKGSFSTLEIQRTEQGDSAMYLCASSLGDLSGNTIYFGEGSWLTVV.

There are a few counts of this clone. The V call is TRBV19, the J call TRBJ1-1; 8 positions agree with TRBD1. CDR1 is LNHDA, CDR2 SQIVND, per germline (reference sequence). Trimming at V came to 4 bases and at J to 1 base, leaving 5 bases not matched to a gene. This CDR3 spans 15 amino acids. The DNA of the CDR3 is TGTGCCAGTAGTAGACGGACAGGGAGGAACACTGAAGCTTTCTTT. It codes for CASSRRTGRNTEAFF.

The chain couples TRBV25-1 to TRBJ1-4; 7 bases match TRBD1. In germline, CDR1 is MGHDK, CDR2 SYGVNS. Trimming cost V 1 base and J 7 bases; bases outside gene matches: 9. CDR3 length equals 16 residues. CDR3 coding DNA: TGTGCCAGCAGTGAATTAGGGACAGCGAATATTGAAAAACTGTTTTTT. Its protein is CASSELGTANIEKLFF.

The CDR3: CASRGPTHTEAFF. DNA of the CDR3: TGTGCCAGCAGGGGCCCGACCCACACTGAAGCTTTCTTT. V and J are TRBV2 and TRBJ1-1; D remains unclear. Between the trimmed V and J ends, which lost 6 bases and 3 bases, there was a span of 11 bases. This CDR3 is 13 amino acids long. Germline V gives CDR1 SNHLY, CDR2 FYNNEI.

V and J are TRBV10-3 and TRBJ2-7; possibly TRBD1 for D (5 bases). Per the germline V gene, CDR1 is ENHRY and CDR2 is SYGVKD. The CDR3 runs to 14 residues. V was trimmed by 11 bases and J by 0 bases, leaving 17 bases between them. CDR3 region: CASKGQHASYEQYF. The DNA of the CDR3 is TGTGCCTCCAAGGGGCAACACGCCTCCTACGAGCAGTACTTC.

V usage is TRBV5-4 and J usage is TRBJ2-1, with TRBD2 matching over 15 bases. The germline V gene encodes CDR1 SGHNT and CDR2 YYREEE (reference sequence). V was clipped by 4 bases and J by 6 bases; unmatched bases: 5. There are 16 residues in the CDR3. The CDR3 is CASSGGLAGGSNEQFF. DNA for the CDR3: TGTGCCAGCAGCGGAGGACTAGCGGGAGGGTCCAATGAGCAGTTCTTC.

The V call is TRBV6-5, the J call TRBJ2-1; 11 positions agree with TRBD2. This CDR3 spans 16 amino acids. In germline, CDR1 is MNHEY, CDR2 SVGAGI. V was clipped by 4 bases and J by 7 bases; unmatched bases: 9. This chain's CDR3 is CASSFLTSGSLNEQFF. The DNA of the CDR3 is TGTGCCAGCAGTTTCCTCACTAGCGGGAGTTTAAATGAGCAGTTCTTC.

V gene TRBV30 combines with J gene TRBJ1-2; the D is unclear. Germline loops: CDR1 GTSNPN, CDR2 SVGIG (reference sequence). V shed 2 bases and J shed 5 bases, with 6 bases lying between them. This CDR3 region has 11 residues. CDR3 bases: TGTGCCTGGAGTTTACTTTATGGCTACACCTTC. Its translation: CAWSLLYGYTF.

This rearrangement joins TRBV9 to TRBJ2-4; 10 positions agree with TRBD2. The CDR3 consists of 13 residues. Germline trimming cut 6 bases from V and 8 bases from J; bases unmatched to any gene: 5. Per germline, CDR1 SGDLS and CDR2 YYNGEE. The CDR3 nucleotides read TGTGCCAGCAAGCGGGAGGGTGGGGACATTCAGTACTTC. It yields the protein CASKREGGDIQYF.

The chain has TRBV2 and TRBJ1-2, with 7 bases matching TRBD1. After removal of 5 bases from V and 4 bases from J, the junction contained 13 bases not matched to a gene. The CDR3 consists of 16 residues. Germline assignment: CDR1 SNHLY and CDR2 FYNNEI. CDR3 in amino acids: CASSPPGTARSYGYTF. The CDR3 nucleotides read TGTGCCAGCAGTCCCCCAGGGACAGCCAGAAGCTATGGCTACACCTTC. Using reference TRBV2 and TRBJ1-2 for the parts outside the CDR3, the full variable domain is EPEVTQTPSHQVTQMGQEVILRCVPISNHLYFYWYRQILGQKVEFLVSFYNNEISEKSEIFDDQFSVERPDGSNFTLKIRSTKLEDSAMYFCASSPPGTARSYGYTFGSGTRLTVV.

The V call is TRBV6-1, the J call TRBJ1-1, with D possibly TRBD1 on 5 matching bases. The CDR3 spans 13 residues. Trimming took off 6 bases at V and 0 bases at J, with 8 bases between the two ends. Germline V gene sequence: CDR1 MNHNS, CDR2 SASEGT. For the CDR3, the DNA is TGTGCCAGCAGGACCAGGGTGAACACTGAAGCTTTCTTT. Encoded protein: CASRTRVNTEAFF.

The chain uses TRBV7-9 and TRBJ1-5; D gene ambiguous. The length of the CDR3 is 14 residues. V was cut by 3 bases and J by 0 bases, with 6 bases left in between. Germline V gene lookup returns CDR1 SEHNR and CDR2 FQNEAQ (reference sequence). The CDR3 DNA is TGTGCCAGCAGCTTGGCGGTTAGCAATCAGCCCCAGCATTTT. Its translation: CASSLAVSNQPQHF.

V is TRBV19 and J is TRBJ2-7, with D possibly matching TRBD2 (6 bases). Trimming stripped 6 bases from V and 3 bases from J, with 18 bases between. This CDR3 comprises 15 residues. CDR1 and CDR2 from the germline V gene are LNHDA and SQIVND (reference sequence). The CDR3 loop is CASRSGVGSYYEQYF. The CDR3 DNA reads as TGTGCCAGTAGGTCTGGGGTCGGGAGCTACTACGAGCAGTACTTC.

The chain is built from TRBV6-5 and TRBJ2-2; the match to TRBD2 covers 7 bases. Germline assignment: CDR1 MNHEY and CDR2 SVGAGI. This CDR3 has 15 amino acids. J gave up 5 bases and V 1 base, and 4 bases lay outside the gene matches. CDR3 DNA: TGTGCCAGCAGTTACTGGACTAGTCTTACCGGGGAGCTGTTTTTT. Residues: CASSYWTSLTGELFF.

This clone came up once. The gene calls are TRBV2 and TRBJ2-2; 8 bases map to TRBD1. This CDR3 is built from 13 residues. J was trimmed by 9 bases and V by 11 bases; bases with no gene match: 11. From germline, CDR1 is SNHLY and CDR2 FYNNEI. The CDR3 coding sequence is TGTGCCGGCCAGGAAGACAGGGGTAGGGAGCTGTTTTTT. It yields the protein CAGQEDRGRELFF.

The sample holds one count of this clone. V and J are TRBV30 and TRBJ2-7; tentatively, D is TRBD1 (7 bases). Trimming took off 3 bases at V and 0 bases at J, with 12 bases between the two ends. Germline values: CDR1 GTSNPN, CDR2 SVGIG (reference sequence). This CDR3 is built from 14 residues. The CDR3 region has the DNA TGTGCCTGGAGCGCAGGGGGGCCCTCCTACGAGCAGTACTTC. Its protein product is CAWSAGGPSYEQYF.

The chain employs TRBV5-1 and TRBJ2-5, with D possibly being TRBD1 (6 bases). V dropped 5 bases and J dropped 2 bases, with 10 bases sitting between them. CDR3 length equals 13 residues. Looked up from germline, CDR1 is SGHRS and CDR2 is YFSETQ. CDR3 bases: TGCGCCAGCAGGTTTGGACAGCAAGAGACCCAGTACTTC. It specifies CASRFGQQETQYF. The full variable domain, rest sourced from reference TRBV5-1 and TRBJ2-5, is KAGVTQTPRYLIKTRGQQVTLSCSPISGHRSVSWYQQTPGQGLQFLFEYFSETQRNKGNFPGRFSGRQFSNSRSEMNVSTLELGDSALYLCASRFGQQETQYFGPGTRLLVL.

The chain carries TRBV2 and TRBJ2-7; 8 positions match TRBD1. The junction had 6 bases not matched to a gene; V was cut back by 6 bases and J by 2 bases. Germline assignment: CDR1 SNHLY and CDR2 FYNNEI. The CDR3 is 14 amino acids. CDR3 in amino acids: CASRKQGATYEQYF. CDR3 DNA sequence: TGTGCCAGCAGAAAGCAGGGGGCGACCTACGAGCAGTACTTC.

This CDR3 reads CASSSDSVDTQYF. The DNA for the CDR3 is TGCGCCAGCAGCTCGGACTCAGTCGATACGCAGTATTTT. The chain combines TRBV5-1 with TRBJ2-3; D perhaps matches TRBD2 (5 bases). Trimming cost V 3 bases and J 6 bases, with 11 bases left between them. This CDR3 has 13 residues. Germline V gene sequence: CDR1 SGHRS, CDR2 YFSETQ.